A selection of T cell receptor beta chains follows, all from one sample in a study of blood T cell repertoires in COVID-19. The protocol was immunoSEQ multiplex PCR, while the TCRdb copy is restricted to in-frame clones and leaves out a portion. The profile shows hundreds of thousands of clones, roughly 86% of them singletons. Input material: peripheral blood. Receptors originate from a woman aged 30 to 39 with COVID-19, enrolled during active disease. Each CDR3 is given with its conserved first and last residue. Each record gives: CDR3 protein, CDR3 DNA, J gene, V gene, D gene, clone size. The D gene is left open where the match is weak. For some rows the clone size is stated as once, few or many, or as a class when expanded; others skip it.

CDR3 protein: CASSLRGGLYEQYF; CDR3 DNA: TGTGCCAGCAGTTTGAGGGGAGGTCTCTACGAGCAGTACTTC; J gene: TRBJ2-7; V gene: TRBV28; D gene: NA; clone size: NA
CDR3 protein: CASSPAGRGVWYEQYF; CDR3 DNA: TGTGCCAGCAGCCCGGCGGGCAGGGGAGTGTGGTACGAGCAGTACTTC; J gene: TRBJ2-7; V gene: TRBV7-2; D gene: NA; clone size: NA
CDR3 protein: CASSSTGGPIEQFF; CDR3 DNA: TGTGCCAGCAGCTCGACGGGGGGGCCGATTGAGCAGTTCTTC; J gene: TRBJ2-1; V gene: TRBV7-9; D gene: TRBD2; clone size: NA
CDR3 protein: CASSLESGQETQYF; CDR3 DNA: TGTGCCAGCAGCTTAGAGTCGGGGCAAGAGACCCAGTACTTC; J gene: TRBJ2-5; V gene: TRBV13; D gene: NA; clone size: once
CDR3 protein: CSREEGAFF; CDR3 DNA: TGCAGTCGAGAAGAGGGAGCTTTCTTT; J gene: TRBJ1-1; V gene: TRBV20-1; D gene: NA; clone size: NA
CDR3 protein: CATGTGILGYTF; CDR3 DNA: TGTGCCACCGGGACAGGGATTCTTGGCTACACCTTC; J gene: TRBJ1-2; V gene: TRBV19; D gene: TRBD1; clone size: NA
CDR3 protein: CASSGTSGGATDTQYF; CDR3 DNA: TGTGCCAGCAGCGGGACTAGCGGGGGGGCCACAGATACGCAGTATTTT; J gene: TRBJ2-3; V gene: TRBV5-4; D gene: TRBD2; clone size: NA
CDR3 protein: CASSRTGGSSYEQYF; CDR3 DNA: TGTGCCAGCAGCAGGACAGGGGGGAGCTCCTACGAGCAGTACTTC; J gene: TRBJ2-7; V gene: TRBV6-5; D gene: TRBD1; clone size: NA
CDR3 protein: CASSQVLAGAGLKTQYF; CDR3 DNA: TGCGCCAGCAGCCAAGTTCTGGCGGGGGCGGGCCTAAAGACCCAGTACTTC; J gene: TRBJ2-5; V gene: TRBV4-1; D gene: NA; clone size: NA
CDR3 protein: CASIPSGQSTEAFF; CDR3 DNA: TGTGCCAGCATACCTTCAGGGCAGAGCACTGAAGCTTTCTTT; J gene: TRBJ1-1; V gene: TRBV6-6; D gene: NA; clone size: NA
CDR3 protein: CASSPRGGEDNEQFF; CDR3 DNA: TGTGCCAGCAGCCCACGGGGCGGGGAGGACAATGAGCAGTTCTTC; J gene: TRBJ2-1; V gene: TRBV11-3; D gene: NA; clone size: NA
CDR3 protein: CASSLQGGRNIQYF; CDR3 DNA: TGTGCCAGCAGTTTACAGGGGGGAAGAAACATTCAGTACTTC; J gene: TRBJ2-4; V gene: TRBV27; D gene: NA; clone size: NA
CDR3 protein: CASSPTGTHDIYGYTF; CDR3 DNA: TGCGCCAGCAGCCCAACCGGGACACACGACATCTATGGCTACACCTTC; J gene: TRBJ1-2; V gene: TRBV5-1; D gene: NA; clone size: NA
CDR3 protein: CAGQGGRATDTQYF; CDR3 DNA: TGTGCCGGACAGGGAGGACGGGCCACAGATACGCAGTATTTT; J gene: TRBJ2-3; V gene: TRBV28; D gene: TRBD1; clone size: few
CDR3 protein: CASSDRTLIFTGELFF; CDR3 DNA: TGTGCCAGCAGTGATCGGACACTTATTTTTACCGGGGAGCTGTTTTTT; J gene: TRBJ2-2; V gene: TRBV2; D gene: NA; clone size: NA
CDR3 protein: CARAEGTGGNSPLHF; CDR3 DNA: TGTGCCAGAGCCGAAGGGACAGGGGGTAATTCACCCCTCCACTTT; J gene: TRBJ1-6; V gene: TRBV5-4; D gene: TRBD1; clone size: once
CDR3 protein: CASSQNLKTGSYEQYF; CDR3 DNA: TGTGCCAGCAGCCAGAACCTTAAGACTGGATCCTACGAGCAGTACTTC; J gene: TRBJ2-7; V gene: TRBV9; D gene: NA; clone size: NA
CDR3 protein: CASSYEGAASYTF; CDR3 DNA: TGTGCCAGCAGTTACGAGGGGGCGGCGAGCTACACCTTC; J gene: TRBJ1-2; V gene: TRBV6-5; D gene: TRBD1; clone size: NA
CDR3 protein: CASSPGGPSGTGELFF; CDR3 DNA: TGCGCCAGCAGCCCTGGCGGCCCATCGGGCACCGGGGAGCTGTTTTTT; J gene: TRBJ2-2; V gene: TRBV5-1; D gene: NA; clone size: once
CDR3 protein: CASSYGQGLIGYGYTF; CDR3 DNA: TGTGCCAGCAGTTACGGACAGGGGCTAATCGGCTATGGCTACACCTTC; J gene: TRBJ1-2; V gene: TRBV6-5; D gene: TRBD1; clone size: NA
CDR3 protein: CASSMRGGRSPLHF; CDR3 DNA: TGTGCCAGCAGTATGAGGGGGGGACGATCACCCCTCCACTTT; J gene: TRBJ1-6; V gene: TRBV28; D gene: NA; clone size: NA
CDR3 protein: CASSFSGEETQYF; CDR3 DNA: TGTGCCAGCAGCTTTTCAGGGGAAGAGACCCAGTACTTC; J gene: TRBJ2-5; V gene: TRBV7-8; D gene: NA; clone size: NA
CDR3 protein: CASSQEGTGGRGYTF; CDR3 DNA: TGTGCCAGCAGCCAAGAGGGGACAGGGGGTCGTGGCTACACCTTC; J gene: TRBJ1-2; V gene: TRBV3-1/TRBV3-2; D gene: TRBD1; clone size: NA
CDR3 protein: CASSLEGTSSYNEQFF; CDR3 DNA: TGTGCCAGCAGCTTGGAGGGTACTAGCTCCTACAATGAGCAGTTCTTC; J gene: TRBJ2-1; V gene: TRBV5-6; D gene: NA; clone size: NA
CDR3 protein: CSASKGVYSYNEQFF; CDR3 DNA: TGCAGTGCTAGTAAGGGGGTATACTCCTACAATGAGCAGTTCTTC; J gene: TRBJ2-1; V gene: TRBV20-1; D gene: NA; clone size: NA
CDR3 protein: CASSAPLGGGAGEQFF; CDR3 DNA: TGTGCCAGCAGTGCTCCCCTGGGCGGGGGGGCCGGTGAGCAGTTCTTC; J gene: TRBJ2-1; V gene: TRBV27; D gene: TRBD2; clone size: NA
CDR3 protein: CASSSLLAEFADTQYF; CDR3 DNA: TGTGCCAGCAGCTCTTTACTAGCAGAGTTCGCAGATACGCAGTATTTT; J gene: TRBJ2-3; V gene: TRBV3-1/TRBV3-2; D gene: NA; clone size: few
CDR3 protein: CASGLVPGEGGTYGYTF; CDR3 DNA: TGTGCTAGTGGTTTGGTACCCGGGGAAGGCGGCACCTATGGCTACACCTTC; J gene: TRBJ1-2; V gene: TRBV12-5; D gene: NA; clone size: once
CDR3 protein: CASSIASTRSYEQYF; CDR3 DNA: TGTGCCAGTAGTATTGCCTCAACACGTTCCTACGAGCAGTACTTC; J gene: TRBJ2-7; V gene: TRBV19; D gene: NA; clone size: NA
CDR3 protein: CASSFFRGGVEAFF; CDR3 DNA: TGTGCCAGCAGTTTTTTTAGGGGGGGGGTTGAAGCTTTCTTT; J gene: TRBJ1-1; V gene: TRBV28; D gene: NA; clone size: few
CDR3 protein: CASSPGQNQPQHF; CDR3 DNA: TGTGCCAGCTCACCAGGACAGAATCAGCCCCAGCATTTT; J gene: TRBJ1-5; V gene: TRBV18; D gene: NA; clone size: few
CDR3 protein: CASSQGTSNYEQYF; CDR3 DNA: TGCGCCAGCAGCCAAGGGACTAGTAACTACGAGCAGTACTTC; J gene: TRBJ2-7; V gene: TRBV4-1; D gene: TRBD2; clone size: NA
CDR3 protein: CASSPGQPDRTQYF; CDR3 DNA: TGTGCCAGCAGTCCGGGACAACCGGACCGGACGCAGTATTTT; J gene: TRBJ2-3; V gene: TRBV6-4; D gene: NA; clone size: NA
CDR3 protein: CAREGGRAFF; CDR3 DNA: TGTGCCAGAGAGGGGGGGAGAGCTTTCTTT; J gene: TRBJ1-1; V gene: TRBV19; D gene: NA; clone size: NA
CDR3 protein: CASSVGGLWGYTF; CDR3 DNA: TGTGCCAGCAGTGTTGGGGGACTCTGGGGCTACACCTTC; J gene: TRBJ1-2; V gene: TRBV12-3/TRBV12-4; D gene: NA; clone size: few
CDR3 protein: CASSLDRAYNEQFF; CDR3 DNA: TGTGCCAGCAGCTTAGACAGGGCCTACAATGAGCAGTTCTTC; J gene: TRBJ2-1; V gene: TRBV7-9; D gene: NA; clone size: NA